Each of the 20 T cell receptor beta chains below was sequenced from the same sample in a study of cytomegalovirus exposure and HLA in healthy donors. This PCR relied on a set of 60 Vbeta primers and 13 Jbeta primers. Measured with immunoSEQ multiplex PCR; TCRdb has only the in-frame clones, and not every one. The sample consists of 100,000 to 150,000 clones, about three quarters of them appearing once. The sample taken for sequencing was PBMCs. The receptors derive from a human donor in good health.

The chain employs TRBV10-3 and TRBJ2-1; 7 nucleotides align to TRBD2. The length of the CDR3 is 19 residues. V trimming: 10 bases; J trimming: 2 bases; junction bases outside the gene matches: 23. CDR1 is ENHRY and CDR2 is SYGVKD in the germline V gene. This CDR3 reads CATGSGFLGAGTPYNEQFF. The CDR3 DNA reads TGTGCCACAGGGTCGGGATTCTTAGGAGCGGGGACCCCCTACAATGAGCAGTTCTTC.

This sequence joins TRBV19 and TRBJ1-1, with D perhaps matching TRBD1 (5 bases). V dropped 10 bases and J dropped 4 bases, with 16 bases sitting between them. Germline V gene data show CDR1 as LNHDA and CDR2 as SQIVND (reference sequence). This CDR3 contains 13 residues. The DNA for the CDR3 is TGTGCCACCCTGGGACTCCGGGCCACTGAAGCTTTCTTT. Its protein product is CATLGLRATEAFF.

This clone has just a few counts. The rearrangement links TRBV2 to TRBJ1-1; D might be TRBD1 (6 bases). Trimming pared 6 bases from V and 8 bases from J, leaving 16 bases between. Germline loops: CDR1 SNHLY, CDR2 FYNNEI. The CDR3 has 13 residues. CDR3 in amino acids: CASRPDRFREAFF. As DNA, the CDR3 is TGTGCCAGCAGACCCGACAGGTTTAGGGAAGCTTTCTTT.

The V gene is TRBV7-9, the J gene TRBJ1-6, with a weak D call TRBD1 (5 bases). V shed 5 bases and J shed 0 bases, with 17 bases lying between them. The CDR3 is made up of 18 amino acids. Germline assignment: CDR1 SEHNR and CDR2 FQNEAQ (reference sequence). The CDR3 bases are TGTGCCAGCAGCCGATGGGACTTCTTGAGCTCCTATAATTCACCCCTCCACTTT. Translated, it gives CASSRWDFLSSYNSPLHF.

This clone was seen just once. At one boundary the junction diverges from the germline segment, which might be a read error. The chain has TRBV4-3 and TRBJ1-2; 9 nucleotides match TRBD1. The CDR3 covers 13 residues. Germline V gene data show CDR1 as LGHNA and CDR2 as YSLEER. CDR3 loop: CASSLRQGDGYIF. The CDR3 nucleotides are TGCGCCAGCAGTCTACGACAGGGGGACGGCTACATCTTC.

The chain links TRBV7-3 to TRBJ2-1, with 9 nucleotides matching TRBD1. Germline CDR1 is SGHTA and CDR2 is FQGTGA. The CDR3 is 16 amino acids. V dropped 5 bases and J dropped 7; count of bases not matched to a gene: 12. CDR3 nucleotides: TGTGCCAGCAGCCCCCCACCGGGACAGGGAAAGAATGAGCAGTTCTTC. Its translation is CASSPPPGQGKNEQFF.

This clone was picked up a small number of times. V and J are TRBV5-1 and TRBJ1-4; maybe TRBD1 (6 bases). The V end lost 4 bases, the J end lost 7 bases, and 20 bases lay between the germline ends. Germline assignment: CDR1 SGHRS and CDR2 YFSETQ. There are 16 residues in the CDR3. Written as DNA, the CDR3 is TGCGCCAGCAGCGGGGGCCTCGGGGTGCGGTCTGAAAAACTGTTTTTT. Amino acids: CASSGGLGVRSEKLFF.

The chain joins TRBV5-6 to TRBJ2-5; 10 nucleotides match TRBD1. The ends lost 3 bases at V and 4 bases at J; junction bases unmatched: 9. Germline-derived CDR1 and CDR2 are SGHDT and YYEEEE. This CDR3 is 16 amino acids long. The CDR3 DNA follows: TGTGCCAGCAGCTCATGGACAGGGGGAGGAGGAGAGACCCAGTACTTC. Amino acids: CASSSWTGGGGETQYF.

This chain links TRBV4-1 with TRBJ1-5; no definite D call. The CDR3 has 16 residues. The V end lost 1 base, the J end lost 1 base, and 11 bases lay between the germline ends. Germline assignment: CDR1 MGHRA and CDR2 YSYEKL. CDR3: CASSQVGSGSNQPQHF. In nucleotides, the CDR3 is TGCGCCAGCAGCCAAGTTGGGTCAGGAAGCAATCAGCCCCAGCATTTT.

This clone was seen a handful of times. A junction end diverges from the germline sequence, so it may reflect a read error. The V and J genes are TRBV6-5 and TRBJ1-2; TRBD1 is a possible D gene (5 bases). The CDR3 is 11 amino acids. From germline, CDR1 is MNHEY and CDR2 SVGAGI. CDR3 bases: TGTGCCAGCAGTCTGGGCAGGGCCCTTTACTTC. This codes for CASSLGRALYF.

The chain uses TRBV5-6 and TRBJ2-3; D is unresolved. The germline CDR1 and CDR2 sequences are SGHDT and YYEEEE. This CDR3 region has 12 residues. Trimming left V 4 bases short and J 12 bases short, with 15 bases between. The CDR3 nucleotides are TGTGCCAGCAGCCCCGACACCCGTTTTCAGTATTTT. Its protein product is CASSPDTRFQYF.

The CDR3 DNA reads as TGTGCCAGCTCACCACCTACAGCGGGGGGAGAGACCCAGTACTTC. Residues: CASSPPTAGGETQYF. J is TRBJ2-5 and V is TRBV18; 9 bases agree with TRBD2. CDR3 length: 15 residues. V was clipped by 0 bases and J by 4 bases; unmatched bases: 3. Germline-derived CDR1 and CDR2 are KGHSH and LQKENI.

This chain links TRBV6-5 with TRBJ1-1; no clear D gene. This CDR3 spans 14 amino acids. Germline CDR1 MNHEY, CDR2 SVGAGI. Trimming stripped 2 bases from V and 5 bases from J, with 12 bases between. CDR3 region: CASSYEGRGTEAFF. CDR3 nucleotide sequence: TGTGCCAGCAGTTACGAGGGCCGGGGAACTGAAGCTTTCTTT.

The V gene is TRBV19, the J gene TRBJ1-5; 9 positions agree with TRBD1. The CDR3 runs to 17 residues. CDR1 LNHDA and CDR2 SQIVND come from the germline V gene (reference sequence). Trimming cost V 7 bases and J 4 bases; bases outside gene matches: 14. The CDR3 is CASTQPAGTGRNQPQHF. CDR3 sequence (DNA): TGTGCCAGTACCCAACCGGCAGGGACAGGGAGGAATCAGCCCCAGCATTTT.

This CDR3 reads CASSDFNYGYTF. Written as DNA, the CDR3 is TGCGCCAGCAGTGACTTTAACTATGGCTACACCTTC. The V call is TRBV10-1, the J call TRBJ1-2; D gene unclear. The CDR3 has 12 amino acids. Germline V CDR1 and CDR2: WNHNN, SYGVQD (reference sequence). Deletions cut 3 bases from V and 1 base from J, with 3 bases between.

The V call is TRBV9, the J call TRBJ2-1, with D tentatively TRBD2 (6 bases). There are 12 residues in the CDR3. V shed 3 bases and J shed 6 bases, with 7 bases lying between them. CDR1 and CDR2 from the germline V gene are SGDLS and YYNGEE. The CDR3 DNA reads TGTGCCAGCAGCGCGGGAGTCAATGAGCAGTTCTTC. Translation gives CASSAGVNEQFF.

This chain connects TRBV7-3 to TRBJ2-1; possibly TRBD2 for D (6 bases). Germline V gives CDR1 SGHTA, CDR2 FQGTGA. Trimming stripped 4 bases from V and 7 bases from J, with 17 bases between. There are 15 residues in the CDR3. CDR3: CASSSPGLAGNEQFF. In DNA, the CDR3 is TGTGCCAGCAGCTCCCCGGGACTTGCGGGGAATGAGCAGTTCTTC.

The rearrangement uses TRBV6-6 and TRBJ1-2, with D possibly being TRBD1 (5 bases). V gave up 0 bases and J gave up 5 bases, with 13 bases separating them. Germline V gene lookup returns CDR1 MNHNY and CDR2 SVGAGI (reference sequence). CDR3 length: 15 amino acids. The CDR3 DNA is TGTGCCAGCAGTTACTCCCCAGGGCCAACGTATGGCTACACCTTC. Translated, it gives CASSYSPGPTYGYTF.

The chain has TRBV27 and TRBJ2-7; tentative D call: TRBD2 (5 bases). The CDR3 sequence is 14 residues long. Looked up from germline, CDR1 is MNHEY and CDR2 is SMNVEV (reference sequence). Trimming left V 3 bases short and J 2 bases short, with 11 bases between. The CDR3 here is CASSLLLGPYEQYF. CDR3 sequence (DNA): TGTGCCAGCAGTTTGCTACTAGGGCCCTACGAGCAGTACTTC.

CDR3 region: CASRPTGGTTGELFF. The DNA for the CDR3 is TGTGCCAGCAGACCGACAGGGGGCACAACCGGGGAGCTGTTTTTT. The V call is TRBV27, the J call TRBJ2-2, with TRBD1 matching over 10 bases. Per the germline V gene, CDR1 is MNHEY and CDR2 is SMNVEV (reference sequence). Trimming removed 6 bases from V and 5 bases from J; junction bases left unmatched: 6. This CDR3 has 15 amino acids.